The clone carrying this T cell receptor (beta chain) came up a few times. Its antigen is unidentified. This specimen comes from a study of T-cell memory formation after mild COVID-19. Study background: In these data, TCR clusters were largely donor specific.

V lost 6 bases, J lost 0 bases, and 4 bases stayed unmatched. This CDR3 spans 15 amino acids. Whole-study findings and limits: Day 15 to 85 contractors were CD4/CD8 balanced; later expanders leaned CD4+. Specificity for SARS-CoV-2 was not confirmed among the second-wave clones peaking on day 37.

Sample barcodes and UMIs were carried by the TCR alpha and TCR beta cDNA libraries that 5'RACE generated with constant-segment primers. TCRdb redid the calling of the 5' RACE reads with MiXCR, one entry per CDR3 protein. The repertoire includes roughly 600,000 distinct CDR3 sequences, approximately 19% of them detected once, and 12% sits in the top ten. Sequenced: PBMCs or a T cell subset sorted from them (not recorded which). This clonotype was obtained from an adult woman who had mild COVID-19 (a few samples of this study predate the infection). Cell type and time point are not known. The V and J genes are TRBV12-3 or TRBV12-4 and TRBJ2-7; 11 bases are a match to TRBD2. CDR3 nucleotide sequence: TGTGCCAGCAGCTCGGGACTAGCGGTCTCCTACGAGCAGTACTTC. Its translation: CASSSGLAVSYEQYF.